These T cell receptor beta chains were read from a single sample in a study of long-term antiretroviral therapy in people with HIV. Sequencing was performed with immunoSEQ multiplex PCR; in TCRdb, only in-frame clones are kept and a portion is missing. The sample includes about 17,000 clones, 70% to 90% of them seen just once. The starting material was unsorted PBMCs, obtained 0.1 years before starting antiretroviral therapy. Receptor source: a man aged 18 to 29 with HIV. Both conserved end residues are part of each CDR3. D genes are given only for firm matches. Expanded clones are given a class, and other clones once, few, many or no size at all.

j_call d_call v_call clone_size cdr3_aa cdr3_nt
TRBJ2-3 NA TRBV7-8 NA CASSLLWWRSTDTQYF TGTGCCAGCAGCTTATTGTGGTGGCGGAGCACAGATACGCAGTATTTT
TRBJ2-7 TRBD2 TRBV19 NA CASSPWWEAGTYEQYF TGTGCCAGTAGTCCCTGGTGGGAAGCGGGAACCTACGAGCAGTACTTC
TRBJ2-3 NA TRBV19 NA CASSIRRGWRTDTQYF TGTGCCAGTAGTATACGGAGGGGATGGAGAACAGATACGCAGTATTTT
TRBJ2-5 NA TRBV4-3 NA CASSADTGSLGTQYF TGCGCCAGCAGCGCAGATACAGGGTCATTGGGAACCCAGTACTTC
TRBJ1-6 NA TRBV30 NA CAWTPGWQVGNNSPLHF TGTGCCTGGACCCCAGGTTGGCAGGTTGGAAATAATTCACCCCTCCACTTT
TRBJ2-1 TRBD1 TRBV28 NA CASNRPGTGNNEQFF TGTGCCAGCAATCGGCCCGGGACAGGCAACAATGAGCAGTTCTTC
TRBJ2-7 NA TRBV2 NA CASLGRRTYEQYF TGTGCCAGCCTTGGACGGCGAACCTACGAGCAGTACTTC
TRBJ2-1 TRBD2 TRBV9 NA CASSGGGNLPMNEQFF TGTGCCAGCAGCGGGGGGGGGAACCTACCAATGAATGAGCAGTTCTTC
TRBJ1-1 TRBD1 TRBV19 NA CATATGGNTEAFF TGTGCCACCGCGACAGGGGGGAACACTGAAGCTTTCTTT
TRBJ2-3 TRBD2 TRBV7-2 NA CASSPRVGSGATDTQYF TGTGCCAGCAGCCCGAGGGTCGGTAGCGGGGCCACAGATACGCAGTATTTT
TRBJ1-2 NA TRBV2 NA CARSRKGEGSYGYTF TGTGCCAGGTCCCGTAAGGGGGAGGGGAGCTATGGCTACACCTTC
TRBJ1-1 NA TRBV5-1 NA CASSFGKENTEAFF TGCGCCAGCAGCTTTGGGAAGGAGAACACTGAAGCTTTCTTT
TRBJ2-7 TRBD2 TRBV28 NA CASSTLAGSTYEQYF TGTGCCAGCAGTACTTTAGCGGGTAGCACCTACGAGCAGTACTTC
TRBJ2-7 NA TRBV28 NA CASSWLHTGGNEQYF TGTGCCAGCAGTTGGCTCCACACCGGGGGCAACGAGCAGTACTTC
TRBJ2-4 TRBD1 TRBV28 NA CASIPNPGQGRNIQYF TGTGCCAGCATTCCCAACCCGGGACAGGGGAGAAACATTCAGTACTTC
TRBJ2-1 NA TRBV5-1 NA CASSLGVTGAYNEQFF TGCGCCAGCAGCTTGGGAGTGACAGGAGCCTACAATGAGCAGTTCTTC
TRBJ2-3 TRBD1 TRBV27 NA CASSLETGGPYTQYF TGTGCCAGCAGTTTAGAGACAGGGGGCCCCTATACGCAGTATTTT
TRBJ2-3 TRBD2 TRBV10-3 NA CAISEVGRGAPTDTQYF TGTGCCATCAGTGAGGTGGGGCGGGGGGCTCCCACAGATACGCAGTATTTT
TRBJ1-5 NA TRBV10-3 once CAIGQWGGNQPQHF TGTGCCATAGGACAGTGGGGGGGCAATCAGCCCCAGCATTTT
TRBJ1-4 TRBD1 TRBV6-5 NA CASSYSGQPNEKLFF TGTGCCAGCAGTTACTCGGGACAGCCTAATGAAAAACTGTTTTTT
TRBJ2-2 TRBD2 TRBV25-1 NA CASTKREANTGELFF TGTGCCAGCACCAAGCGGGAAGCGAACACCGGGGAGCTGTTTTTT
TRBJ1-4 NA TRBV4-2 NA CASSQGAEINEKLFF TGTGCCAGCAGCCAAGGGGCAGAGATTAATGAAAAACTGTTTTTT
TRBJ2-5 NA TRBV5-4 NA CASSPSGGAGETQYF TGTGCCAGCAGCCCTTCCGGGGGCGCGGGGGAGACCCAGTACTTC
TRBJ2-1 TRBD2 TRBV9 NA CASSVEAGTSDEQFF TGTGCCAGCAGCGTAGAGGCTGGGACTAGCGACGAGCAGTTCTTC
TRBJ2-1 TRBD2 TRBV6-1 NA CASSVGTGRAHNEQFF TGTGCCAGCAGTGTAGGGACCGGGAGGGCCCACAATGAGCAGTTCTTC
TRBJ2-7 NA TRBV7-3 NA CASSLISGDEQYF TGTGCCAGCAGCTTAATTTCGGGGGACGAGCAGTACTTC
TRBJ1-2 TRBD1 TRBV6-6 NA CASSGQGGPVYGYTF TGTGCCAGCAGTGGACAGGGAGGTCCGGTCTATGGCTACACCTTC
TRBJ1-1 NA TRBV19 NA CASISVNTEAFF TGTGCCAGTATCTCAGTGAACACTGAAGCTTTCTTT
TRBJ2-6 NA TRBV6-4 NA CASSQGWGSGANVLTF TGTGCCAGCAGCCAAGGTTGGGGGTCCGGGGCCAACGTCCTGACTTTC